The sequence of this T cell receptor beta chain was determined in a study of lymphopenia after photon versus proton radiotherapy. The CDR3 contains 12 residues. The germline CDR1 and CDR2 sequences are LNHDA and SQIVND (reference sequence). Trimming took off 9 bases at V and 1 base at J, with 9 bases between the two ends. The protocol was immunoSEQ multiplex PCR, while the TCRdb copy is restricted to in-frame clones and leaves out a portion. The sample holds roughly 23,000 clones; around 89% are singletons and the top ten take around 10%. The TCR originated in a man at least 80 years old with esophageal cancer. Material: peripheral blood, obtained from a patient treated with proton-based radiotherapy. The gene calls are TRBV19 and TRBJ2-5; no clear D. The CDR3, as DNA: TGTGCCAGCGGGCGGACCCAAGAGACCCAGTACTTC. It translates to CASGRTQETQYF.